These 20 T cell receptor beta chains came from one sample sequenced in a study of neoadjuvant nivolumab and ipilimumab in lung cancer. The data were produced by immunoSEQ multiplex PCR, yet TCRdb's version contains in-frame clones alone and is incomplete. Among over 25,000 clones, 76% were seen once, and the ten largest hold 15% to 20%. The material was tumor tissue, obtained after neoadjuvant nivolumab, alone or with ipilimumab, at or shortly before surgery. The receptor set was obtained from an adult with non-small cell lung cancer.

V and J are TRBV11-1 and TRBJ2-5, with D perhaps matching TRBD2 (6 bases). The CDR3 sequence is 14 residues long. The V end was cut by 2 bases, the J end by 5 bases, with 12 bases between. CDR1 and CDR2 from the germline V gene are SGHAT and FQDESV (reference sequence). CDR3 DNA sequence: TGTGCCAGCAGCTTATTGGCCCTAGCGGAGACCCAGTACTTC. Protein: CASSLLALAETQYF.

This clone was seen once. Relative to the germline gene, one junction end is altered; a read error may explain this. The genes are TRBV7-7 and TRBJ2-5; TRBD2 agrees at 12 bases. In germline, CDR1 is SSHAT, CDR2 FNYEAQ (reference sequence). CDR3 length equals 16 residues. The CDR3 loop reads CASSTSLAGGEETQYF. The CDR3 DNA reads TGTGCTAGCAGCACCTCACTAGCGGGGGGCGAAGAGACCCAGTACTTC.

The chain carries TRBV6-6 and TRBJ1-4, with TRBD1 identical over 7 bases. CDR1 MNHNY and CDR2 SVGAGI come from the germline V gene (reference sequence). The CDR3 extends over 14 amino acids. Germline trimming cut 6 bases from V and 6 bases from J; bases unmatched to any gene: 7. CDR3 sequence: CASRQGTVDEKLFF. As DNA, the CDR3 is TGTGCCAGCAGGCAGGGGACAGTTGATGAAAAACTGTTTTTT.

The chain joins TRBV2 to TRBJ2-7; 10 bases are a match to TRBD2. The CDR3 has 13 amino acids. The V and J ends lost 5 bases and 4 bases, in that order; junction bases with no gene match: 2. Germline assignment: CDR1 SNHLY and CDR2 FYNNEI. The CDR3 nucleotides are TGTGCCAGCAGTTTAGCGGGGGGTTACGAGCAGTACTTC. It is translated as CASSLAGGYEQYF. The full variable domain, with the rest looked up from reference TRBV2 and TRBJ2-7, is EPEVTQTPSHQVTQMGQEVILRCVPISNHLYFYWYRQILGQKVEFLVSFYNNEISEKSEIFDDQFSVERPDGSNFTLKIRSTKLEDSAMYFCASSLAGGYEQYFGPGTRLTVT.

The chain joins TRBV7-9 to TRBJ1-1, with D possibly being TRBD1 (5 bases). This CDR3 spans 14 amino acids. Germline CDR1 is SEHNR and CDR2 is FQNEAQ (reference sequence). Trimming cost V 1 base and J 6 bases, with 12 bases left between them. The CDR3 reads CASSLEGSSAEAFF. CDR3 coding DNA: TGTGCCAGCAGCTTAGAGGGGTCATCGGCTGAAGCTTTCTTT.

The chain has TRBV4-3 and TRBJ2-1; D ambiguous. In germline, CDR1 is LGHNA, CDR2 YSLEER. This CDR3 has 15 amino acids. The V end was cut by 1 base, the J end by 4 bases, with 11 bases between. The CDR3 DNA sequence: TGCGCCAGCAGCCAAGGAATCCCCCTGTACAATGAGCAGTTCTTC. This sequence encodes CASSQGIPLYNEQFF.

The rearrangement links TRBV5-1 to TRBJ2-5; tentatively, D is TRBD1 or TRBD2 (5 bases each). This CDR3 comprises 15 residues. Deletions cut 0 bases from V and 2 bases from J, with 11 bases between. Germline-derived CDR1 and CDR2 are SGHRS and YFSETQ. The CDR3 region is CASSLGGPRQETQYF. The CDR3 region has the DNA TGCGCCAGCAGCTTGGGGGGACCGCGTCAAGAGACCCAGTACTTC. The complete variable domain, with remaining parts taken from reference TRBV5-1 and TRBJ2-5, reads KAGVTQTPRYLIKTRGQQVTLSCSPISGHRSVSWYQQTPGQGLQFLFEYFSETQRNKGNFPGRFSGRQFSNSRSEMNVSTLELGDSALYLCASSLGGPRQETQYFGPGTRLLVL.

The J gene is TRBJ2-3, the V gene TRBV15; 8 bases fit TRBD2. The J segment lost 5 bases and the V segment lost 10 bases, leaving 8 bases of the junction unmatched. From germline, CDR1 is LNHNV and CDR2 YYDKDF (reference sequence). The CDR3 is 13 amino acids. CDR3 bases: TGTGCCATCAAACGGGGGGGGCAAGATACGCAGTATTTT. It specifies CAIKRGGQDTQYF.

The CDR3 protein is CASSEIGGKQPQHF. CDR3 nucleotides: TGTGCCAGCAGTGAAATAGGGGGGAAACAGCCCCAGCATTTT. The chain has TRBV6-1 and TRBJ1-5; weak D call: TRBD1 (6 bases). The V end was cut by 2 bases, the J end by 7 bases, with 12 bases between. Germline V CDR1 and CDR2: MNHNS, SASEGT. CDR3 length equals 14 residues.

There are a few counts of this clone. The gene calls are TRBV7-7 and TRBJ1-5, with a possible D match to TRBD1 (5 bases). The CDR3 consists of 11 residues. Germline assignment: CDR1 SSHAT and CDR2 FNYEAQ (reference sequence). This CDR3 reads CAYPGDQPQHF. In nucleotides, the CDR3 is TGTGCTTACCCGGGGGATCAGCCCCAGCATTTT. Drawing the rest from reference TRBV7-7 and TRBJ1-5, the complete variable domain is GAGVSQSPRYKVTKRGQDVTLRCDPISSHATLYWYQQALGQGPEFLTYFNYEAQPDKSGLPSDRFSAERPEGSISTLTIQRTEQRDSAMYRCAYPGDQPQHFGDGTRLSIL.

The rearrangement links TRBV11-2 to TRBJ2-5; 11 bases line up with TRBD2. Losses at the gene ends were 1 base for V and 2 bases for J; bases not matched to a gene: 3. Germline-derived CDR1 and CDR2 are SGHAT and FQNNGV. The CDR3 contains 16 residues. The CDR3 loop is CASSLALAGGQETQYF. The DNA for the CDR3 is TGTGCCAGCAGCTTAGCCCTAGCGGGGGGACAAGAGACCCAGTACTTC.

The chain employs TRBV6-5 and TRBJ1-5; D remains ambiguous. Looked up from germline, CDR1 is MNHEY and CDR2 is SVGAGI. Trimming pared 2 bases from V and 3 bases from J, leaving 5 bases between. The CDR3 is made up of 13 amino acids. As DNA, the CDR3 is TGTGCCAGCAGTTACGCGAACAATCAGCCCCAGCATTTT. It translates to CASSYANNQPQHF.

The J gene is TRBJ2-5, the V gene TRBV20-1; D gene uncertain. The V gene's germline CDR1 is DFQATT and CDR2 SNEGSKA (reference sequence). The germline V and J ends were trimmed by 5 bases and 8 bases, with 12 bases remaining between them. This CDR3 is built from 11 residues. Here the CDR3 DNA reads TGCAGTGCTCCTGTTTTAGGTACCCAGTACTTC. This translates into CSAPVLGTQYF.

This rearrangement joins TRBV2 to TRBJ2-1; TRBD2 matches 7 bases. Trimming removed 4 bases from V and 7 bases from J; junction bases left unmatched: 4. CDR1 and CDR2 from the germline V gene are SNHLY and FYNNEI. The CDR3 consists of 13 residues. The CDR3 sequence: CASSAGGLNEQFF. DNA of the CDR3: TGTGCCAGCAGTGCGGGGGGACTAAATGAGCAGTTCTTC.

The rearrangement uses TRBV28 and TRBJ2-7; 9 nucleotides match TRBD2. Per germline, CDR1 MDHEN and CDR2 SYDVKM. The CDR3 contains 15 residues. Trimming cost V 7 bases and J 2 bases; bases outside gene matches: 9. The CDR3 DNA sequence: TGTGCCAGCACCTTTCGGAGCGGGGGGACCTACGAGCAGTACTTC. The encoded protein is CASTFRSGGTYEQYF.

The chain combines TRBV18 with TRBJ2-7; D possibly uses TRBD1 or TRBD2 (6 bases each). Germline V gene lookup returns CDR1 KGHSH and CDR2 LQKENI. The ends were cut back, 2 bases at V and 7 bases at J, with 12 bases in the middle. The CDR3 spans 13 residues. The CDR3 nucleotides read TGTGCCAGCTCACCAAGGGGGGACTGGGAGCAGTACTTC. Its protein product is CASSPRGDWEQYF.

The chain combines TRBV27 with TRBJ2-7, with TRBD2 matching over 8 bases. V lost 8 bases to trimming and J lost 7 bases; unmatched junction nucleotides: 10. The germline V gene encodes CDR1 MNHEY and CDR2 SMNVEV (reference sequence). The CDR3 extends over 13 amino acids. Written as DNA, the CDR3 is TGTGCCAGCCGGGGGGGGTTTACAGGGGAGCAGTACTTC. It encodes CASRGGFTGEQYF.

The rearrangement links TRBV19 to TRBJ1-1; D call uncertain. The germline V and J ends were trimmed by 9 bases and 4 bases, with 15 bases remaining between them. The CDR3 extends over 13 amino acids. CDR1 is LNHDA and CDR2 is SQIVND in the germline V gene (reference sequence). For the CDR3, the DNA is TGTGCCAGCGGACCGGGATTCGGCACTGAAGCTTTCTTT. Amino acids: CASGPGFGTEAFF. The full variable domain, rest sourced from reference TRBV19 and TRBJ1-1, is DGGITQSPKYLFRKEGQNVTLSCEQNLNHDAMYWYRQDPGQGLRLIYYSQIVNDFQKGDIAEGYSVSREKKESFPLTVTSAQKNPTAFYLCASGPGFGTEAFFGQGTRLTVV.

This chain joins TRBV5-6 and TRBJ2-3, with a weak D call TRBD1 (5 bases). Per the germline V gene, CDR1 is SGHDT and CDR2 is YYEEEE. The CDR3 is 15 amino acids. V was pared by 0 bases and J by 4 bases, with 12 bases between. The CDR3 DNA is TGTGCCAGCAGCTTGGCACTCCACAGGTCAGATACGCAGTATTTT. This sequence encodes CASSLALHRSDTQYF.

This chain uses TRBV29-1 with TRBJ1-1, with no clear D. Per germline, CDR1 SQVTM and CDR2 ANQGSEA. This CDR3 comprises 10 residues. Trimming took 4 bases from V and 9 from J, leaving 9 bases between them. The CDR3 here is CSVGVQQAFF. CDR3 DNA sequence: TGCAGCGTTGGGGTACAGCAAGCTTTCTTT. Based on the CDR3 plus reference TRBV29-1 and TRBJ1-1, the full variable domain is SAVISQKPSRDICQRGTSLTIQCQVDSQVTMMFWYRQQPGQSLTLIATANQGSEATYESGFVIDKFPISRPNLTFSTLTVSNMSPEDSSIYLCSVGVQQAFFGQGTRLTVV.